This TCR beta chain was captured by sequencing in a study of human versus mouse CDR3 diversity and MHC coevolution. Findings and limits, study-wide: Mice had fewer CDR3 deletions and insertions than humans on average. Human T cells underwent selection on several different MHC II alleles.

Details on this clone: The antigen remains undetermined.

The method was immunoSEQ multiplex PCR; TCRdb's version includes in-frame clones alone and lacks a portion of them. This table has some 82,000 clones, 93% appearing once. The CDR3 extends over 14 amino acids. V dropped 4 bases and J dropped 1 base, with 11 bases sitting between them. Germline values: CDR1 SGHNT, CDR2 YYREEE (reference sequence). The chain uses TRBV5-4 and TRBJ1-1; D is ambiguous. The sample was naive CD4+ T cells from blood. Subset of the sample: CD45RO-negative CD62L-positive naive CD4 T cells. This receptor was obtained from a person between 25 and 70 years old in good health. The CDR3, as DNA: TGTGCCAGCAGCGCTCCCTTGCGGAACACTGAAGCTTTCTTT. This codes for CASSAPLRNTEAFF.